This entry features one T cell receptor (beta chain) sequence. Methods used by the authors: Estimates of nucleated cell counts were drawn from the amplification of reference gene primers. The method was immunoSEQ multiplex PCR; TCRdb's version includes in-frame clones alone and lacks a portion of them. V and J calls plus clone size are reproduced from that table; the DNA served to infer D and trimming. This table holds about 140,000 clones, about three quarters found once. This sample is drawn from a study of blood T cell repertoires in COVID-19. Study information: Samples came from the United States, Italy and Spain, spanning acute and convalescent COVID-19. Sources were T cells, B-cell-depleted T cells, or PBMCs; the material itself was cDNA or gDNA.

Germline V gene data show CDR1 as SGHDN and CDR2 as FVKESK. V lost 8 bases, J lost 4 bases, and 13 bases lay in between. The CDR3 sequence is 13 residues long. The genes are TRBV14 and TRBJ2-3, with a tentative D call TRBD1 (6 bases). The source is an older man with acute or convalescent COVID-19. Sequencing was performed on peripheral blood. The CDR3 region has the DNA TGTGCCAGCCGCGCACAGGGCGCAGATACGCAGTATTTT. This gives the protein CASRAQGADTQYF.